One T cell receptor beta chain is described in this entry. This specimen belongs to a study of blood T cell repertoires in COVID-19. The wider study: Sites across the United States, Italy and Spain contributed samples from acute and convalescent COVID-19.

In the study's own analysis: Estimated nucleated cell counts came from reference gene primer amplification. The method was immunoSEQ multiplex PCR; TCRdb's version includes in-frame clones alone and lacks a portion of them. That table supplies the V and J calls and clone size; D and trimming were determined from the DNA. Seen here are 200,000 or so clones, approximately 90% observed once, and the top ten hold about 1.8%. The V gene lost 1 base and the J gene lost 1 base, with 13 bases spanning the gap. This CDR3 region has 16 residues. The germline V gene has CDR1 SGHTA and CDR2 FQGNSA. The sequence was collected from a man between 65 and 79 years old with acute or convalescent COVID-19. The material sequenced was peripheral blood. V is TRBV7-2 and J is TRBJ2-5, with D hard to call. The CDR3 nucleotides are TGTGCCAGCAGCTTAGGGCTCACTAACGGCCAAGAGACCCAGTACTTC. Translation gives CASSLGLTNGQETQYF.